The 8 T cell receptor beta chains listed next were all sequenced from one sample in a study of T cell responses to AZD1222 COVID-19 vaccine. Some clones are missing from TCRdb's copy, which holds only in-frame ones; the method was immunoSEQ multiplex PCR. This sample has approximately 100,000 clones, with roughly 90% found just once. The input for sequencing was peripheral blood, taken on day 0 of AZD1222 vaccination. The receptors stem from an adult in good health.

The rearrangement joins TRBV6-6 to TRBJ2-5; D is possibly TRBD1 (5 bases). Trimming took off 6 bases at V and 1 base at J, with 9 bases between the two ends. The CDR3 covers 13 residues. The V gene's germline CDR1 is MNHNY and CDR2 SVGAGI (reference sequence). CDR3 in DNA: TGTGCCAGCAGGATGGACACCCAAGAGACCCAGTACTTC. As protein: CASRMDTQETQYF.

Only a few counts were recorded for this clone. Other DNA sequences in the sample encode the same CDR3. The CDR3 DNA sequence: TGTGCCAGCAGTTACTCTCCTGGAAGGGGGTACGAGCAGTACTTC. Residues: CASSYSPGRGYEQYF. The chain uses TRBV6-5 and TRBJ2-7; tentatively, D is TRBD1 (6 bases). Germline CDR1 reads MNHEY; CDR2 reads SVGAGI. The CDR3 consists of 15 residues. The germline V and J ends were trimmed by 0 bases and 4 bases, with 13 bases remaining between them.

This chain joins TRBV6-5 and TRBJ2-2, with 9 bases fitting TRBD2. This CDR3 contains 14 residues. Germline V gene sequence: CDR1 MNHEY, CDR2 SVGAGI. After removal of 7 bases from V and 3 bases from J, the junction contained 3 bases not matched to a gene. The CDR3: CASILAGDTGELFF. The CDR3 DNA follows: TGTGCCAGCATTTTAGCGGGAGACACCGGGGAGCTGTTTTTT.

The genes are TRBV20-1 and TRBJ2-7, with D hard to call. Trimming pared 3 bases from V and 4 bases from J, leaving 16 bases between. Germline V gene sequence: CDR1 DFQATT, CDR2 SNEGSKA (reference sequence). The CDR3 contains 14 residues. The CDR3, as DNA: TGCAGTGCTAGTACGGCAAGGGCAACATACGAGCAGTACTTC. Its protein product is CSASTARATYEQYF.

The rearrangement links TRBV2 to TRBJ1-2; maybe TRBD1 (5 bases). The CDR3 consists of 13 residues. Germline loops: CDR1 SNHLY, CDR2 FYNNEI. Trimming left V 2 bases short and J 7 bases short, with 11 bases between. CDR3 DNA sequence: TGTGCCAGCAGTGAACAGGGAACTGGTGGCTACACCTTC. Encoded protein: CASSEQGTGGYTF.

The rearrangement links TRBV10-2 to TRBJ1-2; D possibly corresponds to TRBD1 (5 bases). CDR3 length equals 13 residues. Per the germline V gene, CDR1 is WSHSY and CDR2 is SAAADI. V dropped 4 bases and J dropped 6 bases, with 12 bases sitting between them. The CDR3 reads CASSADTFDGYTF. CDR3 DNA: TGCGCCAGCAGTGCGGACACTTTTGATGGCTACACCTTC.

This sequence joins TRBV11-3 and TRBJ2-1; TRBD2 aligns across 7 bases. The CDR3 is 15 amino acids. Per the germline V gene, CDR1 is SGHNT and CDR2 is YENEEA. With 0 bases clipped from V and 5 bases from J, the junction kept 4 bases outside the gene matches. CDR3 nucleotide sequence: TGTGCCAGCAGCTTAGAGGCGGGAGTAGACAATGAGCAGTTCTTC. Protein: CASSLEAGVDNEQFF.

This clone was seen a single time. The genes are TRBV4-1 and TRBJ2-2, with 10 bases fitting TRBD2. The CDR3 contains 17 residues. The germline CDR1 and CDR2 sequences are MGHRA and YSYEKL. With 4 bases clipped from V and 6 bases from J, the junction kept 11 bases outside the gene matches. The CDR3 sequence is CASSPTPSGRLPGELFF. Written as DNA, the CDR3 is TGCGCCAGCAGCCCCACCCCTAGCGGGAGATTACCCGGGGAGCTGTTTTTT.